These 3 T cell receptor beta chains came from one sample sequenced in a study of shared clonotypes between healthy human individuals. Sequencing was performed with immunoSEQ multiplex PCR; in TCRdb, only in-frame clones are kept and a portion is missing. The profile shows some 1.5 million clones, 95% to 99% of them singletons. Sequenced input: naive CD4+ T cells sorted from blood. Subset noted: CD45RA+ positively selected. Source of these receptors: a man younger than 45 in good health.

The V gene is TRBV23-1, the J gene TRBJ2-7; tentative D call: TRBD2 (7 bases). TRBV23-1 is reported as an ORF; its role is uncertain. Trimming removed 2 bases at V and 9 bases at J, with 35 bases between. CDR3 length: 20 amino acids. CDR3 loop: CASSQGGSSPGLGWTRWQYF. The CDR3 region has the DNA TGCGCCAGCAGTCAAGGGGGCAGCTCACCCGGACTGGGATGGACTAGGTGGCAGTACTTC.

This clone was recorded only once. J is TRBJ2-1 and V is TRBV5-1; TRBD2 aligns across 12 bases. There are 16 residues in the CDR3. V shed 4 bases and J 4 bases; nucleotides not matched to a gene: 6. Germline CDR1 SGHRS, CDR2 YFSETQ. This CDR3 reads CASSAGLAGYYNEQFF. The CDR3 DNA sequence: TGCGCCAGCAGCGCAGGACTAGCGGGGTATTACAATGAGCAGTTCTTC.

V and J are TRBV11-2 and TRBJ2-2, with 9 nucleotides matching TRBD2. Germline V gene data show CDR1 as SGHAT and CDR2 as FQNNGV. The length of the CDR3 is 17 residues. J lost 4 bases, V lost 3 bases, and 9 bases had no gene match. The DNA for the CDR3 is TGTGCCAGCAGCTTGGGAATTAGCGGGAGTGTCACCGGGGAGCTGTTTTTT. Its translation is CASSLGISGSVTGELFF.